These 8 T cell receptor beta chains were sequenced from one sample in a study of blood T cell repertoires in COVID-19. TCRdb keeps only in-frame clones here, not all; method: immunoSEQ multiplex PCR. The sample consists of 150,000 to 200,000 clones, about 80% of them appearing once. Sequencing used PBMCs or T cells enriched from blood (not recorded which). The receptor source for this set is a woman aged 60-70 years with acute COVID-19.

This clone was counted a few times. V usage is TRBV4-3 and J usage is TRBJ1-2; D is ambiguous. The V and J ends lost 1 base and 8 bases respectively, with 11 bases between them. The CDR3 is 13 residues long. Per the germline V gene, CDR1 is LGHNA and CDR2 is YSLEER. The CDR3 nucleotides read TGCGCCAGCAGCCAAGCGGGGAGGCGGGGCTACACCTTC. The encoded protein is CASSQAGRRGYTF.

The CDR3 DNA reads TGTGCCTGGGACCCGGGATTCCAAGAGACCCAGTACTTC. Amino acid sequence: CAWDPGFQETQYF. The chain recombines TRBV30 with TRBJ2-5; D is perhaps TRBD2 (5 bases). Germline lookup yields CDR1 GTSNPN and CDR2 SVGIG (reference sequence). CDR3 length: 13 amino acids. Trimming cost V 5 bases and J 1 base, with 11 bases left between them.

CDR3 loop: CAISETLPQANYGYTF. As DNA, the CDR3 is TGTGCCATCAGTGAGACCTTACCCCAGGCCAACTATGGCTACACCTTC. V usage is TRBV10-3 and J usage is TRBJ1-2, with D hard to call. Trimming stripped 2 bases from V and 2 bases from J, with 15 bases between. The germline gives CDR1 ENHRY, CDR2 SYGVKD. The CDR3 extends over 16 amino acids.

This chain links TRBV7-2 with TRBJ2-5; D gene ambiguous. V was trimmed by 0 bases and J by 4 bases, leaving 15 bases between them. Germline V gene sequence: CDR1 SGHTA, CDR2 FQGNSA. The CDR3 loop spans 16 amino acids. CDR3 in DNA: TGTGCCAGCAGCTTAGCGGCGCCCCGGGTGGGAGAGACCCAGTACTTC. Translation gives CASSLAAPRVGETQYF.

The rearrangement uses TRBV7-9 and TRBJ1-1, with D unresolved. The germline CDR1 and CDR2 sequences are SEHNR and FQNEAQ (reference sequence). This CDR3 has 15 amino acids. Trimming stripped 4 bases from V and 1 base from J, with 13 bases between. CDR3 in DNA: TGTGCCAGCAGCTATATACAGAGACCGAACACTGAAGCTTTCTTT. This encodes CASSYIQRPNTEAFF.

The J gene is TRBJ2-7, the V gene TRBV28; tentative D call: TRBD2 (6 bases). The CDR3 totals 14 residues. CDR1 and CDR2 (germline): MDHEN, SYDVKM. Trimming took 7 bases from V and 4 from J, leaving 17 bases between them. The CDR3: CASTGAGIPYEQYV. CDR3 coding DNA: TGTGCCAGCACCGGTGCGGGGATCCCTTACGAGCAGTACGTC.

The CDR3 protein is CSVPYEGADTEAFF. The CDR3 bases are TGCAGCGTTCCGTATGAGGGGGCGGACACTGAAGCTTTCTTT. The chain joins TRBV29-1 to TRBJ1-1, with 7 nucleotides matching TRBD1. CDR1 is SQVTM and CDR2 is ANQGSEA in the germline V gene. The CDR3 is 14 amino acids. With 5 bases clipped from V and 3 bases from J, the junction kept 9 bases outside the gene matches.

The V gene is TRBV5-1, the J gene TRBJ1-6, with D uncertain. This CDR3 comprises 14 residues. Germline assignment: CDR1 SGHRS and CDR2 YFSETQ. V lost 0 bases and J lost 7, with 8 bases in between. The CDR3 loop reads CASSLGQENSPLHF. The CDR3, as DNA: TGCGCCAGCAGCTTGGGTCAGGAAAATTCACCCCTCCACTTT. The full variable domain, in which reference TRBV5-1 and TRBJ1-6 provide the parts outside the CDR3, is KAGVTQTPRYLIKTRGQQVTLSCSPISGHRSVSWYQQTPGQGLQFLFEYFSETQRNKGNFPGRFSGRQFSNSRSEMNVSTLELGDSALYLCASSLGQENSPLHFGNGTRLTVT.